The 22 T cell receptor beta chains listed next were all sequenced from one sample in a study of T-cell reconstitution after alpha-beta-depleted transplantation in children. Preparing the TCRbeta library involved the use of unique molecular identifiers. MiXCR was run by TCRdb on the PCR reads, yielding one entry per CDR3 protein. The table records several thousand distinct CDR3 sequences, approximately 31% of them present only once. The specimen was peripheral blood, collected 60 days after TCRalphabeta/CD19-depleted stem cell transplant. The source is a boy under two years old who had a stem cell transplant for SCID, so the T cells may come from the graft donor.

Sample share makes this clonotype medium-sized. The V gene is TRBV18, the J gene TRBJ2-5, with a weak D call TRBD1 (5 bases). The germline V gene has CDR1 KGHSH and CDR2 LQKENI. This CDR3 contains 14 residues. V gave up 4 bases and J gave up 4 bases, with 13 bases separating them. CDR3 sequence (DNA): TGTGCCAGCTCACAAAGGGGTTCGACAGAGACCCAGTACTTC. Amino acid sequence: CASSQRGSTETQYF.

This clonotype is labeled medium-sized. The chain joins TRBV18 to TRBJ2-5; possible D gene TRBD2, 5 bases. The CDR3 is 15 residues long. CDR1 KGHSH and CDR2 LQKENI come from the germline V gene. V was clipped by 0 bases and J by 3 bases, with 11 bases between them. CDR3 protein: CASSPPGVAKETQYF. In DNA form, the CDR3 reads TGTGCCAGCTCACCACCCGGGGTGGCCAAAGAGACCCAGTACTTC. Full variable domain (missing parts from reference TRBV18 and TRBJ2-5): NAGVMQNPRHLVRRRGQEARLRCSPMKGHSHVYWYRQLPEEGLKFMVYLQKENIIDESGMPKERFSAEFPKEGPSILRIQQVVRGDSAAYFCASSPPGVAKETQYFGPGTRLLVL.

This clonotype qualifies as medium-sized. The chain links TRBV20-1 to TRBJ1-1; D perhaps matches TRBD1 (5 bases). The CDR3 length is 12 residues. The V end lost 4 bases, the J end lost 11 bases, and 17 bases lay between the germline ends. Germline V gives CDR1 DFQATT, CDR2 SNEGSKA (reference sequence). The CDR3, as DNA: TGCAGTGCTATACGGGGACGGGCGGGTGCTTTCTTT. This codes for CSAIRGRAGAFF.

The V gene is TRBV20-1, the J gene TRBJ2-7; TRBD1 might be the D (5 bases). The CDR3 sequence is 15 residues long. Germline V gives CDR1 DFQATT, CDR2 SNEGSKA (reference sequence). Trimming shortened V by 3 bases and J by 0 bases, and 15 bases separated the two germline ends. In DNA form, the CDR3 reads TGCAGTGCTAGGGCTAAGGGGCAGAGCTCCTACGAGCAGTACTTC. It encodes CSARAKGQSSYEQYF.

This clonotype is medium-sized. The V call is TRBV18, the J call TRBJ2-7; 8 nucleotides align to TRBD2. V lost 1 base to trimming and J lost 2 bases; unmatched junction nucleotides: 4. This CDR3 has 15 residues. The V gene's germline CDR1 is KGHSH and CDR2 LQKENI. The CDR3 protein is CASSPQRGFPYEQYF. CDR3 coding DNA: TGTGCCAGCTCACCACAGCGGGGGTTCCCCTACGAGCAGTACTTC.

The CDR3 spells CASSKGQGVNQPQHF. The CDR3 DNA reads as TGTGCCAGCAGCAAGGGACAGGGGGTCAATCAGCCCCAGCATTTT. The chain joins TRBV5-5 to TRBJ1-5; TRBD1 matches at 11 bases. Germline CDR1 and CDR2: SGHKS and YYEKEE (reference sequence). V was clipped by 4 bases and J by 3 bases; unmatched bases: 3. The CDR3 contains 15 residues.

This clonotype was recorded many times. The chain combines TRBV2 with TRBJ2-3; D may match TRBD1 or TRBD2 (5 bases each). The CDR3 totals 15 residues. Trimming removed 4 bases from V and 0 bases from J, with 11 bases in between. From germline, CDR1 is SNHLY and CDR2 FYNNEI. Written as DNA, the CDR3 is TGTGCCAGCAGTGTTGCCGGGACCAGCACAGATACGCAGTATTTT. Protein: CASSVAGTSTDTQYF.

This clonotype was seen repeatedly, ten times or more. The genes are TRBV18 and TRBJ2-7, with D perhaps TRBD1 (6 bases). The V and J ends lost 1 base and 7 bases respectively, with 17 bases between them. From germline, CDR1 is KGHSH and CDR2 LQKENI. The CDR3 has 15 residues. The CDR3 spells CASSPLRGSSREQYF. In DNA form, the CDR3 reads TGTGCCAGCTCACCACTTAGGGGGAGTTCGCGGGAGCAGTACTTC.

This clonotype qualifies as medium-sized. The chain links TRBV5-1 to TRBJ2-7, with D possibly being TRBD1 (6 bases). The CDR3 runs to 15 residues. Germline CDR1 and CDR2: SGHRS and YFSETQ. Trimming stripped 4 bases from V and 3 bases from J, with 17 bases between. The CDR3 spells CASSGHRDIDYEQYF. The CDR3 nucleotides are TGCGCCAGCAGCGGCCACCGGGACATCGACTACGAGCAGTACTTC.

This clonotype counts as medium-sized (0.01 to 0.1%). The V gene is TRBV29-1, the J gene TRBJ2-7; D possibly corresponds to TRBD2 (6 bases). The germline gives CDR1 SQVTM, CDR2 ANQGSEA. This CDR3 has 14 amino acids. The V gene lost 4 bases and the J gene lost 2 bases, with 15 bases spanning the gap. This CDR3 reads CSVGDRGAAYEQYF. CDR3 coding DNA: TGCAGCGTTGGTGATCGCGGGGCAGCCTACGAGCAGTACTTC.

This chain links TRBV29-1 with TRBJ1-4; 8 nucleotides line up with TRBD1. The V and J ends lost 5 bases and 0 bases, in that order; junction bases with no gene match: 8. This CDR3 region has 16 residues. Germline V lookup: CDR1 SQVTM, CDR2 ANQGSEA. The CDR3 sequence: CSVRQGISTTNEKLFF. The CDR3 bases are TGCAGCGTTAGACAGGGGATCTCCACAACTAATGAAAAACTGTTTTTT.

This chain uses TRBV27 with TRBJ1-2, with D perhaps matching TRBD1 (6 bases). V gave up 1 base and J gave up 4 bases, with 16 bases separating them. This CDR3 spans 16 amino acids. Germline V gives CDR1 MNHEY, CDR2 SMNVEV (reference sequence). This CDR3 is CASSLWGPKSGYGYTF. The CDR3 DNA sequence: TGTGCCAGCAGTTTATGGGGGCCCAAAAGTGGCTATGGCTACACCTTC.

This clonotype was found many times. The rearrangement links TRBV20-1 to TRBJ1-6; 8 nucleotides agree with TRBD1. Trimming removed 6 bases from V and 8 bases from J; junction bases left unmatched: 12. In germline, CDR1 is DFQATT, CDR2 SNEGSKA (reference sequence). The CDR3 totals 15 residues. The CDR3 spells CSAPLGQGEDSPLHF. Written as DNA, the CDR3 is TGCAGTGCGCCACTCGGACAGGGAGAAGATTCACCCCTCCACTTT.

Relative to its sample, this clonotype is medium-sized. The chain employs TRBV12-3 or TRBV12-4 and TRBJ1-1; D remains ambiguous. There are 14 residues in the CDR3. Trimming removed 6 bases from V and 2 bases from J, with 13 bases in between. The CDR3 protein is CASSRRGSNTEAFF. In DNA form, the CDR3 reads TGTGCCAGCAGCCGTCGCGGCAGTAACACTGAAGCTTTCTTT.

The genes are TRBV6-5 and TRBJ2-1; D not certain. This CDR3 contains 14 residues. Trimming took 4 bases from V and 1 from J, leaving 8 bases between them. The germline gives CDR1 MNHEY, CDR2 SVGAGI. The CDR3 sequence: CASSSPLSYNEQFF. The CDR3 region has the DNA TGTGCCAGCAGTTCTCCGTTGTCCTACAATGAGCAGTTCTTC.

The V gene is TRBV29-1, the J gene TRBJ2-7; no firm D call. The V and J ends lost 3 bases and 2 bases respectively, with 11 bases between them. Germline assignment: CDR1 SQVTM and CDR2 ANQGSEA. The CDR3 runs to 13 residues. CDR3 region: CSVETGPPYEQYF. CDR3 DNA: TGCAGCGTTGAGACCGGGCCCCCCTACGAGCAGTACTTC.

This clonotype is medium-sized within its sample. Its ends do not fully match the called genes, so a read error is possible. V and J are TRBV2 and TRBJ2-2; the D call may be TRBD1 or TRBD2 (5 bases each). The CDR3 is 15 amino acids. CDR1 and CDR2 from the germline V gene are SNHLY and FYNNEI. Here the CDR3 reads CASSEEGIYTGELFF. Written as DNA, the CDR3 is TGTGCCAGCAGCGAAGAGGGGATCTACACCGGGGAGCTGTTTTTT.

V is TRBV10-3 and J is TRBJ2-3, with 7 bases that match TRBD2. Germline V lookup: CDR1 ENHRY, CDR2 SYGVKD. The CDR3 sequence is 14 residues long. V lost 4 bases, J lost 2 bases, and 3 bases stayed unmatched. The CDR3 loop is CAISGLAVTDTQYF. CDR3 in DNA: TGTGCCATCAGTGGGCTAGCGGTCACAGATACGCAGTATTTT.

By sample share, this clonotype is medium-sized. The chain carries TRBV12-3 or TRBV12-4 and TRBJ1-5, with D unclear. The CDR3 is made up of 17 amino acids. V was clipped by 4 bases and J by 0 bases, with 16 bases between them. CDR3: CASSSLGPFHSNQPQHF. CDR3 in DNA: TGTGCCAGCAGTTCACTTGGACCCTTCCATAGCAATCAGCCCCAGCATTTT.

V gene TRBV6-5 combines with J gene TRBJ1-5, with D unresolved. From germline, CDR1 is MNHEY and CDR2 SVGAGI. The CDR3 spans 13 residues. V was shortened by 0 bases and J by 4 bases, with 4 bases between the two germline ends. The CDR3 region has the DNA TGTGCCAGCAGTTACTCGCCAAATCAGCCCCAGCATTTT. This gives the protein CASSYSPNQPQHF.

Comments on this clonotype: A junction boundary mismatches the germline segment, possibly from a read error. The V call is TRBV3-1, the J call TRBJ2-2; 10 positions agree with TRBD2. CDR1 and CDR2 (germline): LGHDT, YNNKEL (reference sequence). CDR3 length equals 19 residues. The DNA for the CDR3 is TGTGCCTGCAGCCAAGTTAGGGTAGCGGGGGGCCATTACACCGGGGAGCTGTTTTTT. Translating gives CACSQVRVAGGHYTGELFF.

This clonotype is medium-sized (0.01 to 0.1%). The chain has TRBV4-1 and TRBJ1-1, with D unresolved. The CDR3 is 14 amino acids. V was pared by 1 base and J by 4 bases, with 10 bases between. CDR1 MGHRA and CDR2 YSYEKL come from the germline V gene. CDR3 residues: CASSQGGWATEAFF. The CDR3 DNA is TGCGCCAGCAGCCAAGGAGGGTGGGCCACTGAAGCTTTCTTT.